This entry lists 10 T cell receptor beta chains sequenced from one sample in a study of monozygotic twins with inflammatory bowel disease. TCRdb reprocessed the 5' RACE reads, keeping one entry per CDR3 protein, no DNA. The table lists approximately 150,000 distinct CDR3 sequences. Sequencing was performed on blood. These TCRs come from a human donor with ulcerative colitis or Crohn's disease, or a healthy co-twin of an affected twin (not recorded which).

The CDR3 sequence: CASSLVQAIYEQYF. The chain is built from TRBV5-6 and TRBJ2-7; TCRdb calls TRBD1, which cannot be checked without DNA. This CDR3 region has 14 residues. Germline V CDR1 and CDR2: SGHDT, YYEEEE. The whole variable domain, remainder taken from reference TRBV5-6 and TRBJ2-7, is DAGVTQSPTHLIKTRGQQVTLRCSPKSGHDTVSWYQQALGQGPQFIFQYYEEEERQRGNFPDRFSGHQFPNYSSELNVNALLLGDSALYLCASSLVQAIYEQYFGPGTRLTVT.

The chain uses TRBV5-5 and TRBJ1-1. The CDR3 has 16 residues. Germline assignment: CDR1 SGHKS and CDR2 YYEKEE (reference sequence). This CDR3 reads CASSSRFRRMNTEAFF.

The V call is TRBV9, the J call TRBJ1-2. Germline CDR1 is SGDLS and CDR2 is YYNGEE. This CDR3 has 14 residues. This chain's CDR3 is CASSVQAANYGYTF.

The rearrangement uses TRBV20-1 and TRBJ1-5. The CDR3 consists of 18 residues. Germline V gene data show CDR1 as DFQATT and CDR2 as SNEGSKA (reference sequence). This CDR3 reads CSAYDTPLVRGSNQPQHF.

J is TRBJ2-2 and V is TRBV15; the D call from TCRdb, TRBD1, cannot be confirmed without DNA. This CDR3 has 16 residues. Per the germline V gene, CDR1 is LNHNV and CDR2 is YYDKDF (reference sequence). CDR3 sequence: CATSRERQGWTGELFF. Supplemented by reference TRBV15 and TRBJ2-2, the full variable domain reads DAMVIQNPRYQVTQFGKPVTLSCSQTLNHNVMYWYQQKSSQAPKLLFHYYDKDFNNEADTPDNFQSRRPNTSFCFLDIRSPGLGDTAMYLCATSRERQGWTGELFFGEGSRLTVL.

This chain links TRBV4-3 with TRBJ2-3. This CDR3 spans 16 amino acids. Germline values: CDR1 LGHNA, CDR2 YSLEER. The chain's CDR3 is CASSQARIGSTDTQYF.

The chain links TRBV5-1 to TRBJ2-5; TCRdb outputs TRBD1, but without DNA this stays unchecked. CDR3 length: 15 residues. Germline V lookup: CDR1 SGHRS, CDR2 YFSETQ. The CDR3 protein is CASSAQGGTEETQYF.

The chain carries TRBV5-1 and TRBJ2-2; no DNA is available, so the TRBD1 call from TCRdb remains unchecked. From germline, CDR1 is SGHRS and CDR2 YFSETQ. CDR3 size: 14 residues. The chain's CDR3 is CASSFYRVAGELFF.

This chain connects TRBV7-3 to TRBJ2-5. The CDR3 runs to 11 residues. CDR1 is SGHTA, CDR2 FQGTGA, per germline. CDR3: CASTTQRTQYF.

The V gene is TRBV7-9, the J gene TRBJ2-5; the D call from TCRdb, TRBD2, cannot be confirmed without DNA. In germline, CDR1 is SEHNR, CDR2 FQNEAQ (reference sequence). The CDR3 totals 15 residues. The CDR3 is CASSSLRPYGETQYF. The complete variable domain, with remaining parts taken from reference TRBV7-9 and TRBJ2-5, reads DTGVSQNPRHKITKRGQNVTFRCDPISEHNRLYWYRQTLGQGPEFLTYFQNEAQLEKSRLLSDRFSAERPKGSFSTLEIQRTEQGDSAMYLCASSSLRPYGETQYFGPGTRLLVL.